This T cell receptor beta chain came from a study of early T cells in non-severe SARS-CoV-2 infection. MiXCR, applied by TCRdb to the 5' RACE reads, yields one record per CDR3 protein. The data show 50,000 to 75,000 distinct CDR3 sequences, around 12% seen once. The clonotype was recovered from an adult who was a healthcare worker with PCR-confirmed SARS-CoV-2 infection or an uninfected control (not recorded which). The donor label of this sample is uncertain. The sample here was whole blood, taken at baseline.

The CDR3 reads CASSRPDRGRRQPQHF. Written as DNA, the CDR3 is TGTGCCAGCAGCCGCCCCGACAGGGGAAGGCGACAGCCCCAGCATTTT. The gene calls are TRBV5-7 and TRBJ1-5; 8 nucleotides match TRBD1. TRBV5-7 is an open reading frame whose function is uncertain. The CDR3 extends over 16 amino acids. The J segment lost 7 bases and the V segment lost 4 bases, leaving 13 bases of the junction unmatched.